The clone carrying this T cell receptor (beta chain) was found a few times. The CDR3 length is 14 residues. Deletions cut 0 bases from V and 5 bases from J, with 10 bases between. The germline gives CDR1 LNHDA, CDR2 SQIVND (reference sequence). This record comes from a study of CD8+ T cells in alopecia areata. After isolation, RNA underwent reverse transcription to generate cDNA as the sequencing template. Produced via immunoSEQ multiplex PCR; TCRdb's table is partial and in-frame only. This table has about 64,000 clones, 40% to 50% appearing once. The clonotype was recovered from a human donor with alopecia areata. The chain recombines TRBV19 with TRBJ1-1; perhaps TRBD1 as D (5 bases). Specimen: NKG2D-low CD8+ T cells sorted from blood. CDR3 sequence reads: CASSIDRRGTEAFF. The CDR3 DNA reads TGTGCCAGTAGTATAGATCGGCGGGGGACTGAAGCTTTCTTT.